These 10 T cell receptor beta chains were sequenced from one sample in a study of blood T cell repertoires in COVID-19. Method: immunoSEQ multiplex PCR; TCRdb's copy keeps in-frame clones and lacks some. The table shows fewer than 350,000 clones, with about 89% occurring only once. The sequencing input was peripheral blood. All receptors come from a man aged 35 to 55 with acute or convalescent COVID-19.

The chain is built from TRBV19 and TRBJ2-1; D might be TRBD2 (7 bases). In germline, CDR1 is LNHDA, CDR2 SQIVND (reference sequence). V dropped 10 bases and J dropped 5 bases, with 21 bases sitting between them. This CDR3 comprises 15 residues. This CDR3 is CAIARGANGDNEQFF. DNA of the CDR3: TGTGCCATCGCTCGGGGGGCCAACGGCGACAATGAGCAGTTCTTC.

This chain uses TRBV2 with TRBJ1-5, with D perhaps matching TRBD1 (5 bases). Trimming removed 7 bases at V and 4 bases at J, with 11 bases between. The CDR3 covers 13 residues. Germline V CDR1 and CDR2: SNHLY, FYNNEI. Here the CDR3 DNA reads TGTGCCAGCACTAGGGGTTTGAATCAGCCCCAGCATTTT. It encodes CASTRGLNQPQHF.

This chain joins TRBV30 and TRBJ1-4; D remains unclear. The CDR3 consists of 13 residues. Germline V gene data show CDR1 as GTSNPN and CDR2 as SVGIG (reference sequence). The germline V and J ends were trimmed by 4 bases and 0 bases, with 6 bases remaining between them. The CDR3 DNA is TGTGCCTGGAATATTGCAACTAATGAAAAACTGTTTTTT. Translated, it gives CAWNIATNEKLFF.

The V gene is TRBV5-1, the J gene TRBJ2-1, with TRBD2 as a possible D gene (5 bases). The V end was cut by 0 bases, the J end by 7 bases, with 20 bases between. Germline V lookup: CDR1 SGHRS, CDR2 YFSETQ. This CDR3 is 17 amino acids long. The CDR3 coding sequence is TGCGCCAGCAGCTTGGTCGGCGGGTGGGCGGGTAGAAATGAGCAGTTCTTC. Protein product: CASSLVGGWAGRNEQFF.

The rearrangement joins TRBV24-1 to TRBJ1-5; D uncertain. Germline loops: CDR1 KGHDR, CDR2 SFDVKD. Trimming stripped 9 bases from V and 1 base from J, with 12 bases between. The CDR3 consists of 14 residues. The CDR3 here is CATQDTGSNQPQHF. CDR3 coding DNA: TGTGCCACCCAAGACACTGGAAGCAATCAGCCCCAGCATTTT.

This clone was seen just once. The V gene is TRBV7-2, the J gene TRBJ1-2; 11 bases are a match to TRBD1. V trimming: 1 base; J trimming: 8 bases; junction bases outside the gene matches: 3. Looked up from germline, CDR1 is SGHTA and CDR2 is FQGNSA. CDR3 length: 14 amino acids. This CDR3 reads CASSLERTGGGYTF. The CDR3 coding sequence is TGTGCCAGCAGCTTAGAGAGGACAGGGGGCGGCTACACCTTC.

J is TRBJ2-7 and V is TRBV5-1, with D uncertain. From germline, CDR1 is SGHRS and CDR2 YFSETQ. This CDR3 contains 14 residues. V lost 0 bases to trimming and J lost 5 bases, with 12 bases between them. The CDR3 reads CASSLATYNNEQYF. CDR3 coding DNA: TGCGCCAGCAGCTTGGCGACTTATAACAACGAGCAGTACTTC.

This clone has only one observation. V gene TRBV25-1 combines with J gene TRBJ2-7; no clear D. The length of the CDR3 is 17 residues. V was shortened by 3 bases and J by 0 bases, with 18 bases between the two germline ends. The germline CDR1 and CDR2 sequences are MGHDK and SYGVNS. The CDR3: CASSDPLNRPSSYEQYF. The CDR3 DNA reads TGTGCCAGCAGTGACCCATTGAATCGCCCTAGCTCCTACGAGCAGTACTTC.

The chain is built from TRBV5-4 and TRBJ1-2; 7 nucleotides match TRBD1. CDR1 SGHNT and CDR2 YYREEE come from the germline V gene (reference sequence). The CDR3 is 13 residues long. V was clipped by 4 bases and J by 4 bases; unmatched bases: 4. Here the CDR3 reads CASSVGQIYGYTF. The CDR3 DNA is TGTGCCAGCAGCGTGGGACAGATCTATGGCTACACCTTC.

This clone showed up just once. The chain carries TRBV6-5 and TRBJ2-1, with a tentative D call TRBD1 (6 bases). The CDR3 totals 14 residues. Per the germline V gene, CDR1 is MNHEY and CDR2 is SVGAGI. V was pared by 7 bases and J by 3 bases, with 13 bases between. Written as DNA, the CDR3 is TGTGCCAGCAAACGAGTCAGGGGCTACAATGAGCAGTTCTTC. Translating gives CASKRVRGYNEQFF.